This T cell receptor beta chain was sequenced during a study of blood T cell repertoires in COVID-19. Study summary: The United States, Italy and Spain supplied acute and convalescent COVID-19 samples. Sources were T cells, B-cell-depleted T cells, or PBMCs; the material itself was cDNA or gDNA.

This clone has only one observation. The repertoire was sequenced with immunoSEQ multiplex PCR; TCRdb's copy has only in-frame clones and lacks some. The repertoire holds around 340,000 clones, with approximately 90% as singletons. Per germline, CDR1 SGHTS and CDR2 YDEGEE. The CDR3 extends over 16 amino acids. V lost 5 bases, J lost 5 bases, and 6 bases stayed unmatched. The chain combines TRBV5-8 with TRBJ1-6; TRBD1 aligns across 11 bases. The sequence was obtained from a woman in her sixties with COVID-19, enrolled during active disease. Specimen: peripheral blood. The DNA of the CDR3 is TGTGCCAGCAGGCCCCTGGGACAGGGGGATAATTCACCCCTCCACTTT. Amino acid sequence: CASRPLGQGDNSPLHF.